Each of the 4 T cell receptor beta chains below was sequenced from the same sample in a study of blood T cell repertoires in COVID-19. Some clones are missing from TCRdb's copy, which holds only in-frame ones; the method was immunoSEQ multiplex PCR. The table includes about 320,000 clones, about nine tenths detected once. Sequencing used PBMCs or T cells enriched from blood (not recorded which). All receptors come from a man aged 60-69 years who had recovered from COVID-19.

The rearrangement links TRBV9 to TRBJ2-3, with 8 bases identical to TRBD2. This CDR3 contains 18 residues. Trimming removed 0 bases from V and 1 base from J; junction bases left unmatched: 10. From germline, CDR1 is SGDLS and CDR2 YYNGEE. The CDR3 sequence is CASSVGIGTSGGTDTQYF. The CDR3 coding sequence is TGTGCCAGCAGCGTAGGTATTGGAACTAGCGGAGGCACAGATACGCAGTATTTT.

V is TRBV7-2 and J is TRBJ2-3, with D perhaps matching TRBD1 (6 bases). CDR1 and CDR2 from the germline V gene are SGHTA and FQGNSA. This CDR3 has 15 residues. V dropped 5 bases and J dropped 2 bases, with 14 bases sitting between them. CDR3 DNA sequence: TGTGCCAGCAGCAAACAGGGACATTACACAGATACGCAGTATTTT. Its protein product is CASSKQGHYTDTQYF.

The rearrangement uses TRBV7-3 and TRBJ2-4; D not certain. This CDR3 spans 13 amino acids. Germline-derived CDR1 and CDR2 are SGHTA and FQGTGA. Trimming removed 5 bases from V and 7 bases from J, with 12 bases in between. CDR3 in DNA: TGTGCCAGCAGCCCCGGTACTTTTAACATTCAGTACTTC. It specifies CASSPGTFNIQYF.

The chain couples TRBV19 to TRBJ2-1, with 12 bases that match TRBD2. Germline lookup yields CDR1 LNHDA and CDR2 SQIVND (reference sequence). CDR3 length: 14 residues. Losses at the gene ends were 7 bases for V and 9 bases for J; bases not matched to a gene: 7. The CDR3 DNA follows: TGTGCCAGTACCTCTAGCGGGAGGGGGGGTGAGCAGTTCTTC. This encodes CASTSSGRGGEQFF.